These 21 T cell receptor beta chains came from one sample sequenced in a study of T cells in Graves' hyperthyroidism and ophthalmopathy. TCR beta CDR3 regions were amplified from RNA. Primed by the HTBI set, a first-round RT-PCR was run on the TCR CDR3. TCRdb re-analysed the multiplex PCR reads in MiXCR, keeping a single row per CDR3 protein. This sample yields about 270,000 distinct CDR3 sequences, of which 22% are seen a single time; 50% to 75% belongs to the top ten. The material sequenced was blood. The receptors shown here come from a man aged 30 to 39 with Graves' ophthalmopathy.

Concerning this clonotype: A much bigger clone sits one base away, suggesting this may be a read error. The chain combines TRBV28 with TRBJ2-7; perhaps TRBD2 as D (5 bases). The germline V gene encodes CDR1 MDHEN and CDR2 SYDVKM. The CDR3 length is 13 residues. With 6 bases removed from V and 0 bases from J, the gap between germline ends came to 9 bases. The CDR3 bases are TGTGCCAGCAGGGGAGCAGCCTCCTACGAGCAGTACTTC. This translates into CASRGAASYEQYF.

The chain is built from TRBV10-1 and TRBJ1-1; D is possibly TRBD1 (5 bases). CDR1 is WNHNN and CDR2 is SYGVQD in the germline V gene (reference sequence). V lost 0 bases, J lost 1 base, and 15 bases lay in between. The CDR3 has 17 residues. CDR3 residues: CASSESTKGQANTEAFF. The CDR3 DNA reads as TGCGCCAGCAGTGAGTCGACGAAAGGACAAGCGAACACTGAAGCTTTCTTT.

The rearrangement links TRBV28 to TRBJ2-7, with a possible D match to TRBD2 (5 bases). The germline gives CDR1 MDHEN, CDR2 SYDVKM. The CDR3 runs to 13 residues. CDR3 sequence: CATTKRYPYEQYF. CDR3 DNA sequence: TGTGCGACGACGAAGCGGTACCCCTACGAGCAGTACTTC.

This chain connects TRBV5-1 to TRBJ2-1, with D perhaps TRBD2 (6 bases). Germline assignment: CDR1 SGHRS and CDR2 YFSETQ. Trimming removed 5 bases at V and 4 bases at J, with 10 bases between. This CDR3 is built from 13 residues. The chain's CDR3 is CASSQREYNEQFF. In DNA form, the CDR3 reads TGCGCCAGCAGTCAACGGGAGTACAATGAGCAGTTCTTC. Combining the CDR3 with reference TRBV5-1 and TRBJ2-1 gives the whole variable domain KAGVTQTPRYLIKTRGQQVTLSCSPISGHRSVSWYQQTPGQGLQFLFEYFSETQRNKGNFPGRFSGRQFSNSRSEMNVSTLELGDSALYLCASSQREYNEQFFGPGTRLTVL.

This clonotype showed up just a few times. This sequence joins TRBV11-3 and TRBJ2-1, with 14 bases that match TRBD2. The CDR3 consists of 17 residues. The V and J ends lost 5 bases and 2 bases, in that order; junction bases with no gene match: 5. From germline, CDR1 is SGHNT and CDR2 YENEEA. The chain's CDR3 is CASSRGTSGSAYNEQFF. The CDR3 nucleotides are TGTGCCAGCAGCAGAGGGACTAGCGGGAGCGCCTACAATGAGCAGTTCTTC. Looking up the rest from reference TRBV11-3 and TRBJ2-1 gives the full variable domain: EAGVVQSPRYKIIEKKQPVAFWCNPISGHNTLYWYLQNLGQGPELLIRYENEEAVDDSQLPKDRFSAERLKGVDSTLKIQPAELGDSAVYLCASSRGTSGSAYNEQFFGPGTRLTVL.

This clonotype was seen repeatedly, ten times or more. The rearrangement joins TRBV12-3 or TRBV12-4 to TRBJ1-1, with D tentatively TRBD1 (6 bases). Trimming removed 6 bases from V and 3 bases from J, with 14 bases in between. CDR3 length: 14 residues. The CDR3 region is CASRRGGWDTEAFF. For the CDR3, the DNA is TGTGCCAGCAGGAGAGGGGGGTGGGACACTGAAGCTTTCTTT.

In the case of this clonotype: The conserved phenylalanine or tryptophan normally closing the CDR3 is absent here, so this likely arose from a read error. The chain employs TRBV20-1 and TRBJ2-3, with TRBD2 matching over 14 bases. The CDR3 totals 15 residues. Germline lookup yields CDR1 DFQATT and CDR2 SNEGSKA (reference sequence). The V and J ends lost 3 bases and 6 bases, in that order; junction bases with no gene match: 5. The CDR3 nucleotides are TGCAGTGCTAGCCCGGGACTAGCGGGAGCGGATACGCAGTATTCT. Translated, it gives CSASPGLAGADTQYS.

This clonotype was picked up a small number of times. Written as DNA, the CDR3 is TGTGCCAGCAGTGGCCAGACAGGGGGCGGCAATCAGCCCCAGCATTTT. This translates into CASSGQTGGGNQPQHF. This rearrangement joins TRBV6-1 to TRBJ1-5; 10 nucleotides line up with TRBD1. The CDR3 runs 16 residues. After removal of 4 bases from V and 2 bases from J, the junction contained 5 bases not matched to a gene. Per the germline V gene, CDR1 is MNHNS and CDR2 is SASEGT.

CDR3 protein: CASSVGGTKETQYF. The CDR3 nucleotides are TGTGCCAGCAGCGTAGGTGGGACCAAAGAGACCCAGTACTTC. V is TRBV9 and J is TRBJ2-5; D may correspond to TRBD1 or TRBD2 (5 bases each). V was trimmed by 0 bases and J by 3 bases, leaving 9 bases between them. Germline V gene lookup returns CDR1 SGDLS and CDR2 YYNGEE. There are 14 residues in the CDR3.

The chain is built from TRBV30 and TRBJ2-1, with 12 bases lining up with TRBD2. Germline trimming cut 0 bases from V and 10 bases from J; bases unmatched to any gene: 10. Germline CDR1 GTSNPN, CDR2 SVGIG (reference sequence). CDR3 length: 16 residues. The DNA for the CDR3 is TGTGCCTGGAGTGTATTTACTAGCGGGAGGCAGGGAGAGCAGTTCTTC. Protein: CAWSVFTSGRQGEQFF.

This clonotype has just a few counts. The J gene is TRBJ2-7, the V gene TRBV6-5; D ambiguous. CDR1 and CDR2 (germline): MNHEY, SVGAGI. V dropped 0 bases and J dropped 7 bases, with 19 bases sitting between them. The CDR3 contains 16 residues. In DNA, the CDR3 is TGTGCCAGCAGTTACTCGATGTCGGGCCCCCTGAGGGAGCAGTACTTC. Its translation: CASSYSMSGPLREQYF.

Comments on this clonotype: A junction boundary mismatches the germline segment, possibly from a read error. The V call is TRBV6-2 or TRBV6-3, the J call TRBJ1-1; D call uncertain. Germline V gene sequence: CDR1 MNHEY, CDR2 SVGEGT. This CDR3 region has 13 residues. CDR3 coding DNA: TGTGTCAGCAGTTACGAAAAGGGTTCTGAAGCTTTCTTT. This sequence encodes CVSSYEKGSEAFF.

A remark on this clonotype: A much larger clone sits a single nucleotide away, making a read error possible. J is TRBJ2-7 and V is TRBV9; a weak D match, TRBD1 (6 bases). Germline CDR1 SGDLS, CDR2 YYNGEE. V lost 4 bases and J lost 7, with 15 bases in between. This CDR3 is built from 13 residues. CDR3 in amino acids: CASSSNAGDEQYF. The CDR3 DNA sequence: TGTGCCAGCAGCTCTAATGCAGGGGATGAGCAGTACTTC.

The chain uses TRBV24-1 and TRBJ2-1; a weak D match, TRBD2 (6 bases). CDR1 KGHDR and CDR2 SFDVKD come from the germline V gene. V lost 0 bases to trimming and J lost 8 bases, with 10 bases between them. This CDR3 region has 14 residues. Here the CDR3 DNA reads TGTGCCACCAGTGATTTGACGACTAGTGATGAGCAGTTCTTC. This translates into CATSDLTTSDEQFF.

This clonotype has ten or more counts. The CDR3, as DNA: TGTGCCAGCAGTGTTGCTAGCGGGAGTAGGAGTGAGCAGTTCTTC. Protein: CASSVASGSRSEQFF. The rearrangement links TRBV28 to TRBJ2-1, with 10 bases that match TRBD2. Looked up from germline, CDR1 is MDHEN and CDR2 is SYDVKM. V was clipped by 5 bases and J by 9 bases; unmatched bases: 10. The CDR3 extends over 15 amino acids.

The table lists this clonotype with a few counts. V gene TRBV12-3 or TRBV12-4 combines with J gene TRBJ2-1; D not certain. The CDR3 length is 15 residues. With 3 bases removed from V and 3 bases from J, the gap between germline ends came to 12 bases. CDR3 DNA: TGTGCCAGCAGTTTGTTTGGACGGAACTACAATGAGCAGTTCTTC. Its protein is CASSLFGRNYNEQFF.

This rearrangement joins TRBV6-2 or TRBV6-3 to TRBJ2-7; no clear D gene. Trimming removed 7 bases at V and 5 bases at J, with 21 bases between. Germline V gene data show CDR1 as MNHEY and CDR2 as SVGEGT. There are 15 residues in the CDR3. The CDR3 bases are TGTGCCAGCACCCCCCGGCGTCCCTCCAACCACGAGCAGTACTTC. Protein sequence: CASTPRRPSNHEQYF.

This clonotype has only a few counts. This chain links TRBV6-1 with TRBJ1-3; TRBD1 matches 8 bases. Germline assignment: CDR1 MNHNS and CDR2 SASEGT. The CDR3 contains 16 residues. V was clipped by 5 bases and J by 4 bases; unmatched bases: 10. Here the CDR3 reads CASSFHGQGPGNTIYF. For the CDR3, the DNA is TGTGCCAGCAGTTTCCACGGACAGGGTCCGGGAAACACCATATATTTT.

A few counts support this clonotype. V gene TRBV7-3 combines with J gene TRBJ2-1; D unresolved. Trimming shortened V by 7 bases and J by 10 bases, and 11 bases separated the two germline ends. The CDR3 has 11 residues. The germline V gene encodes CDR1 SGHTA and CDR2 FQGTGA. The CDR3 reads CASTKGWEQFF. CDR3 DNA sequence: TGTGCCAGCACCAAAGGCTGGGAGCAGTTCTTC.

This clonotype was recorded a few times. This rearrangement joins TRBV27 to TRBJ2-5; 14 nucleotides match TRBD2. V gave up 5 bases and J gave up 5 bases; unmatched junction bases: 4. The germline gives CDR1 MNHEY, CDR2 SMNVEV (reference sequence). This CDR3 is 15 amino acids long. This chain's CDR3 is CASSRGLAGDETQYF. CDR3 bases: TGTGCCAGCAGTAGGGGACTAGCGGGAGATGAGACCCAGTACTTC.

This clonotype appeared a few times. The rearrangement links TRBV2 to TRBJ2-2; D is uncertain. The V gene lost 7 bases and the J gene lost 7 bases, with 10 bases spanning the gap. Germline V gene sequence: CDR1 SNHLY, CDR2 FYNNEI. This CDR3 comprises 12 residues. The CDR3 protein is CASKKEGGELFF. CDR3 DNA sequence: TGTGCCAGCAAGAAAGAAGGCGGGGAGCTGTTTTTT.